This T cell receptor (beta chain) was identified in a study of T-cell reconstitution after alpha-beta-depleted transplantation in children. Regarding the study as a whole: Reportedly, roughly two months post-transplant, alpha-beta T cells arose from several hundred expanded graft clones.

Only a few counts were recorded for this clonotype. Its antigen is currently unknown. Germline V gives CDR1 SGHRS, CDR2 YFSETQ. With 0 bases removed from V and 6 bases from J, the gap between germline ends came to 10 bases. CDR3 length: 13 residues. Unique molecular identifiers were incorporated during preparation of the TCRbeta library. TCRdb independently ran MiXCR on the PCR reads; one entry per CDR3 protein. The table shows around 490,000 distinct CDR3 sequences, with roughly 10% occurring only once. Sample: PBMCs, mostly from graft donor cells, taken 180 days after TCRalphabeta/CD19-depleted stem cell transplant. The chain recombines TRBV5-1 with TRBJ2-7, with D perhaps TRBD2 (5 bases). The receptor's source is a female patient aged 2-10 years who had a stem cell transplant for aplastic anemia, so the T cells may come from the graft donor. The CDR3 bases are TGCGCCAGCAGCTTGGAACGGGATGGCGAGCAGTACTTC. Translation gives CASSLERDGEQYF. Variable domain in full (rest from reference TRBV5-1 and TRBJ2-7): KAGVTQTPRYLIKTRGQQVTLSCSPISGHRSVSWYQQTPGQGLQFLFEYFSETQRNKGNFPGRFSGRQFSNSRSEMNVSTLELGDSALYLCASSLERDGEQYFGPGTRLTVT.